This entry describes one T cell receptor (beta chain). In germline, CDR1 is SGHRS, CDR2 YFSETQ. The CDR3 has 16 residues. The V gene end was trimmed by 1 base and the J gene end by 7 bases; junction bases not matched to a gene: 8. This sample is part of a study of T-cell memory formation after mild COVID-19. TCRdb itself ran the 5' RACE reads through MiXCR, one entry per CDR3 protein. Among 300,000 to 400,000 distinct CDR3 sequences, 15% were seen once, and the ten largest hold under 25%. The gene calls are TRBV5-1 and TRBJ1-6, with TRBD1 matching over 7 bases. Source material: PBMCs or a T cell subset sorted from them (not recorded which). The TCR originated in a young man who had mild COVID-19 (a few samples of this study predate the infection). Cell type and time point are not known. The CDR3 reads CASSLTGQHPNSPLHF. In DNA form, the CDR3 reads TGCGCCAGCAGCTTGACGGGACAGCACCCCAATTCACCCCTCCACTTT.